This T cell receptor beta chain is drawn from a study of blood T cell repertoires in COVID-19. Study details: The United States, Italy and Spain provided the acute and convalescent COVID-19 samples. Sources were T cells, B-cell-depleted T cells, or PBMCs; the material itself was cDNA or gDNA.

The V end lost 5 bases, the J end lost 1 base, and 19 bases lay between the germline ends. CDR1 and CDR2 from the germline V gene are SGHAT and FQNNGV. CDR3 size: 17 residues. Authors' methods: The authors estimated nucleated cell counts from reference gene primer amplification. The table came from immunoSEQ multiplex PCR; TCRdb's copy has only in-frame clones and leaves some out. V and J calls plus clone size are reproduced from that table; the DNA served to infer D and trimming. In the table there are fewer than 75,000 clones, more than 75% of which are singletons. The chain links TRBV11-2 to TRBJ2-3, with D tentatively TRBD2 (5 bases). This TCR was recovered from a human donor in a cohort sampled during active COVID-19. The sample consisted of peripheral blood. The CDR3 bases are TGTGCCAGCAGCCCTTCGCGGGTTCTTGGCCGCACAGATACGCAGTATTTT. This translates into CASSPSRVLGRTDTQYF.